Given below is one TCR beta chain in context. Its target is unknown. This entry belongs to a study of Tregs in tolerant kidney transplant recipients. Study results and caveats: Nucleotide sequences could not be compared across some patients' samples due to primer changes. Donor-specific Treg expansion exceeded global Treg expansion in tolerant patients, suggesting antigen drive. Validation in larger populations is needed because few patients were studied.

Recipients received nonmyeloablative bone marrow transplants from related graft donors, with transient mixed chimerism. Unstimulated regulatory T cells (CD4+CD25+CD127-), CD4+CD25- non-regulatory cells, CD4 and CD8 cells were FACS-sorted from thawed PBMCs. The germline V gene encodes CDR1 MNHEY and CDR2 SVGAGI. Trimming left V 0 bases short and J 0 bases short, with 8 bases between. This CDR3 region has 16 residues. The protocol was immunoSEQ multiplex PCR, while the TCRdb copy is restricted to in-frame clones and leaves out a portion. The table records about 50,000 clones, over 85% of them present only once.

The source of this sequence is a human patient who received a combined kidney and bone marrow transplant. Part of the T cell pool may stem from the graft donor. The chain employs TRBV6-5 and TRBJ2-2; D remains unclear. Sample: CD8+ T cells from blood (PBMCs), taken 12 months after the transplant. The chain's CDR3 is CASSYSGFSNTGELFF. CDR3 in DNA: TGTGCCAGCAGTTACTCTGGCTTCTCGAACACCGGGGAGCTGTTTTTT.